This T cell receptor (beta chain) was sequenced during a study of OX40 agonist ivuxolimab in advanced cancers. In the study overall: Ivuxolimab was an agonistic, fully human IgG2 monoclonal antibody directed against OX40 (CD134), a costimulatory receptor. Intravenous ivuxolimab was administered to patients every 2 weeks at six dose levels: 0.01, 0.1, 0.3, 1.5, 3 and 10 mg/kg. Among the roughly 50 dose-escalation patients, around 20 had hepatocellular carcinoma, around 15 melanoma, 9 renal cell carcinoma and 9 head and neck cancer. A male proportion of 75% to 85% and a mean age of 60 years, ranging from roughly 23 to 79, were recorded for the dose-escalation cohort. Patients were allowed to have had prior anti-PD-1, anti-PD-L1 or anti-CTLA-4 therapy, and 40% of the dose-escalation patients had been treated with checkpoint inhibitors. Partial responses occurred in three dose-escalation patients, of whom one had hepatocellular carcinoma and two had cutaneous melanoma. Peripheral TCRbeta sequencing aimed to test whether ivuxolimab altered TCR sequence diversity and caused clonal T-cell expansion. The monotherapy dose-escalation portion (N ≈ 52 patients) of the phase I ivuxolimab trial is reported in the paper. What the research found in general, with its limitations: On average, CD8+ T cells showed more expanded clones than CD4+ T cells after ivuxolimab. Clonal expansion of both CD4+ and CD8+ blood T cells was observed from baseline to week 6 at doses 0.1 to 3.0 mg/kg. Which antigens the clonally expanded peripheral T cells were specific for was not determined. Low levels of normalized T-cell clonal expansion were also seen in some nonresponding patients. In the 0.1-3.0 mg/kg groups, partial responders were among the patients with the lowest normalized peripheral clonal expansion, particularly in CD8+ T cells.

Patients with a history of autoimmune disease or receiving systemic immunosuppression were excluded from the trial. Peripheral blood for TCR sequencing was drawn from every dose cohort at baseline, at cycle 4 day 1 and at cycle 7 day 1. The samples were taken from a phase I, first-in-human, multicenter, open-label dose-escalation trial of ivuxolimab. Adults with locally advanced or metastatic head and neck squamous cell, hepatocellular, melanoma or renal cell carcinoma were enrolled in the trial. CD4+ and CD8+ T cells were sorted separately from peripheral blood before TCR sequencing. The CDR3, from cysteine to phenylalanine, totals 14 residues. The only DNA kept is the CDR3, 42 bases in frame from the first base. Ends trimmed: V by 7 bases, J by 1 base; bases unmatched to a gene: 3. CDR1 SGHVS and CDR2 FNYEAQ are derived from the germline V gene. For sequencing of the TCRbeta CDR3 region, genomic DNA was extracted from the sorted cells. TCRbeta CDR3 regions were sequenced using the immunoSEQ Assay. TCRdb mirrors the immuneACCESS table, restricted to in-frame sequences. Some clones are absent from its copies; in checked studies, under half trace to an unresolved V gene, and the reason for the others is unknown. The sample contains 48,000 or so clones, roughly three quarters of them found a single time. The ten most abundant clones make up 7.3% of the sample.

A remark on this clone: What antigen it recognizes has not been identified. Qualities for individual bases were not recorded, and no much larger clone is one base off.

The chain was built from TRBV7-6 and TRBJ2-5, with 10 junctional bases fitting TRBD1. This receptor was obtained from an adult with an advanced solid tumor such as melanoma, head and neck, liver or kidney cancer. The sample consisted of CD4+ or CD8+ T cells sorted from blood, taken in a trial of the OX40 agonist ivuxolimab. CDR3 region: CASTGQGPQETQYF. The bases are TGTGCCAGCACGGGACAGGGGCCCCAAGAGACCCAGTACTTC.